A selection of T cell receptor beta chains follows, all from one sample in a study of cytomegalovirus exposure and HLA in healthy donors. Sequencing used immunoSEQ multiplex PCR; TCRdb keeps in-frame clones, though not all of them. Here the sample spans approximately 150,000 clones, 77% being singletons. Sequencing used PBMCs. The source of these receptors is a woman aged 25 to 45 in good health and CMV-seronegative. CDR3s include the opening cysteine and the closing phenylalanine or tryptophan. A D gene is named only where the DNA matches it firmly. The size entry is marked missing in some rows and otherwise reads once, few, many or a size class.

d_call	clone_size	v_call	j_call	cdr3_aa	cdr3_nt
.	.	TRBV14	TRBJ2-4	CASSHFSGSLDIQYF	TGTGCCAGCAGCCATTTTTCCGGGAGTCTTGACATTCAGTACTTC
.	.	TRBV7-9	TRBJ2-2	CSSSLDGLTGELFF	TGTTCCAGCAGCCTGGACGGACTCACCGGGGAGCTGTTTTTT
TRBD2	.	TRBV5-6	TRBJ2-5	CASSTGLVQPQETQYF	TGTGCCAGCAGCACAGGACTAGTCCAGCCACAAGAGACCCAGTACTTC
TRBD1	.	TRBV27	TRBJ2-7	CASGSGTGAYEQYF	TGTGCCAGCGGTTCCGGGACAGGGGCCTACGAGCAGTACTTC
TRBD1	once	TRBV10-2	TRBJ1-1	CASSLTGANTEAFF	TGCGCCAGCAGTTTGACAGGGGCGAACACTGAAGCTTTCTTT
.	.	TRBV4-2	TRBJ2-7	CASSQDISPARRGEQYF	TGTGCCAGCAGCCAAGATATATCACCAGCGCGCAGGGGCGAGCAGTACTTC
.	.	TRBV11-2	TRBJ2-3	CASTPRGTSTDTQYF	TGTGCCAGCACCCCTCGGGGGACTAGCACAGATACGCAGTATTTT
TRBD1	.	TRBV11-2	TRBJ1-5	CASQGHGTVKYSNQPQHF	TGTGCCAGTCAGGGACACGGGACAGTCAAATATAGCAATCAGCCCCAGCATTTT
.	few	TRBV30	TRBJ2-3	CAWSQGGIPSTDTQYF	TGTGCCTGGAGCCAGGGGGGTATTCCAAGCACAGATACGCAGTATTTT
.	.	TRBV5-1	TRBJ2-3	CASSLGQGPTDTQYF	TGCGCCAGCAGCTTGGGGCAGGGCCCCACAGATACGCAGTATTTT
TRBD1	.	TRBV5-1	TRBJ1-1	CASSKGTVGTEAFF	TGCGCCAGCAGCAAAGGGACAGTGGGCACTGAAGCTTTCTTT
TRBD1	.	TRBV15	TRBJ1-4	CATSRDSREGAGEKLFF	TGTGCCACCAGCAGAGATTCTCGGGAGGGGGCCGGCGAAAAACTGTTTTTT
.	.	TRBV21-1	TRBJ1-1	CASSKDTGYSKNTEAFF	TGTGCCAGCAGCAAAGATACGGGGTATTCCAAGAACACTGAAGCTTTCTTT
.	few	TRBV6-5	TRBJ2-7	CASSYSYTVSYEQYF	TGTGCCAGCAGTTACTCTTATACAGTCTCCTACGAGCAGTACTTC
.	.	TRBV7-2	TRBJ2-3	CASSFSGDTQYF	TGTGCCAGCAGCTTTTCAGGAGATACGCAGTATTTT
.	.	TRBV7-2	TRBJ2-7	CASSLSSGFYEQYF	TGTGCCAGCAGCTTAAGTTCCGGGTTCTACGAGCAGTACTTC
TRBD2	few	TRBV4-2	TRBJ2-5	CASSQGAVAGGQETQYF	TGTGCCAGCAGCCAAGGGGCGGTAGCGGGGGGACAAGAGACCCAGTACTTC
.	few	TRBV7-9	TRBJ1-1	CASSEGALGNGAEAFF	TGTGCCAGCAGCGAGGGAGCTCTGGGGAACGGCGCTGAAGCTTTCTTT
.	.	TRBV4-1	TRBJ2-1	CASSFPEGAGLRNEQFF	TGCGCCAGCAGCTTCCCCGAAGGTGCGGGTCTGAGGAATGAGCAGTTCTTC
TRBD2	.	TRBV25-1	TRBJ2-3	CASSGPAGGPSTDTQYF	TGTGCCAGCAGTGGGCCAGCGGGAGGTCCTAGCACAGATACGCAGTATTTT
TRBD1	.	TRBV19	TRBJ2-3	CASSLGQEQYF	TGTGCCAGTAGTCTTGGACAGGAGCAGTATTTT
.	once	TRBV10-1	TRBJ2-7	CASNGTPLYEQYF	TGCGCCAGCAACGGGACACCACTCTACGAGCAGTACTTC
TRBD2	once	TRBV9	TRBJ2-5	CASSVSSGPQETQYF	TGTGCCAGCAGCGTTAGTAGCGGGCCCCAAGAGACCCAGTACTTC
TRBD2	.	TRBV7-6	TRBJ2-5	CASSQSGTSPSETQYF	TGTGCCAGCAGCCAGTCGGGGACTAGTCCTTCAGAGACCCAGTACTTC
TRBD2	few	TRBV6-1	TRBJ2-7	CASSEGGLAGIIGYEQYF	TGTGCCAGCAGTGAAGGCGGACTAGCGGGAATCATAGGTTACGAGCAGTACTTC
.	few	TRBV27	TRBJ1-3	CASSLAGAGNTIYF	TGTGCCAGCAGTTTGGCGGGGGCTGGAAACACCATATATTTT
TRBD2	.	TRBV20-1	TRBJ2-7	CSARGLAEQYF	TGCAGTGCTAGGGGACTAGCGGAGCAGTACTTC
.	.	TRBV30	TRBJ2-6	CAWSAASSGANVLTF	TGTGCCTGGAGTGCAGCTAGCTCTGGGGCCAACGTCCTGACTTTC
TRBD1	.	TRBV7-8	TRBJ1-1	CASGTGSYRGEAFF	TGTGCCAGCGGTACGGGGTCTTACAGGGGTGAAGCTTTCTTT
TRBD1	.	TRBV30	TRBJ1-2	CAWNQGGFYGYPF	TGTGCCTGGAACCAAGGGGGCTTCTATGGCTACCCCTTC
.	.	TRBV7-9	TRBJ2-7	CASSPPVAATYEQYF	TGTGCCAGCAGCCCCCCTGTAGCGGCGACCTACGAGCAGTACTTC
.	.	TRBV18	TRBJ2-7	CASSPVTGYEQYF	TGTGCCAGCTCACCCGTGACAGGTTACGAGCAGTACTTC
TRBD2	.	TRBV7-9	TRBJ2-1	CASSSGTSGGAPYNEQFF	TGTGCCAGCAGCAGTGGGACTAGCGGGGGGGCCCCCTACAATGAGCAGTTCTTC
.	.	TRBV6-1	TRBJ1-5	CASSGLSQGSNQPQHF	TGTGCCAGCAGTGGCCTTAGTCAGGGGAGCAATCAGCCCCAGCATTTT
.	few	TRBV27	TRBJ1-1	CASSSNGRVEMNTEAFF	TGTGCCAGCAGTTCTAATGGGAGGGTAGAAATGAACACTGAAGCTTTCTTT
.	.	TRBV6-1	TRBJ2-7	CASSRRDNNYEQYF	TGTGCCAGCAGCCGTCGGGACAATAACTACGAGCAGTACTTC
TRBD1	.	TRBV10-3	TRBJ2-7	CAISFGTDYEQYF	TGTGCCATCAGCTTCGGGACAGACTACGAGCAGTACTTC
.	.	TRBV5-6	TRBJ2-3	CASSLYGRTDTQYF	TGTGCCAGCAGCTTGTATGGGCGCACAGATACGCAGTATTTT
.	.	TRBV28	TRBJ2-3	CASSPPSTDTQYF	TGTGCCAGCAGCCCCCCTAGCACAGATACGCAGTATTTT
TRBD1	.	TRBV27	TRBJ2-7	CASSAGTGAYEQYF	TGTGCCAGCAGTGCCGGGACAGGAGCCTACGAGCAGTACTTC
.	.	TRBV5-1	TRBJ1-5	CASSLTHQEPQHF	TGCGCCAGCAGCTTGACCCATCAGGAGCCCCAGCATTTT
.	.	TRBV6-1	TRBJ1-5	CASSEELAPQPQHF	TGTGCCAGCAGTGAGGAGCTGGCCCCTCAGCCCCAGCATTTT
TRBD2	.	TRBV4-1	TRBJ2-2	CASSQAIAGVNTGELFF	TGCGCCAGCAGCCAAGCAATAGCGGGGGTCAACACCGGGGAGCTGTTTTTT
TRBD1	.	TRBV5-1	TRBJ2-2	CASSGVTGAGELFF	TGCGCCAGCAGCGGAGTGACAGGGGCCGGGGAGCTGTTTTTT
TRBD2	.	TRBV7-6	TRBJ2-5	CASSPSNGGGETQYF	TGTGCCAGCAGCCCTAGTAATGGGGGGGGAGAGACCCAGTACTTC
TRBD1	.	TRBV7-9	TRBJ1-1	CASSSYRGNTEAFF	TGTGCCAGCAGCTCATACAGGGGAAACACTGAAGCTTTCTTT
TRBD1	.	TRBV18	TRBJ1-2	CASSLDRYWGGYTF	TGTGCCAGCTCATTGGACAGGTACTGGGGCGGCTACACCTTC
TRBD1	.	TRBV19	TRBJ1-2	CASTPLGQAIYGYTF	TGTGCCAGTACCCCTTTGGGACAGGCGATCTATGGCTACACCTTC
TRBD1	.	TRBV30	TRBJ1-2	CAWRRQGVHGYTF	TGTGCCTGGAGGAGACAGGGGGTGCATGGCTACACCTTC
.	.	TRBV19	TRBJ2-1	CASRTGPSSYNEQFF	TGTGCCAGTAGAACAGGGCCGAGCTCCTACAATGAGCAGTTCTTC
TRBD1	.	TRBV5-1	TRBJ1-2	CASRPSLIEGQGVGYTF	TGCGCCAGCAGGCCTAGCTTAATAGAGGGACAGGGTGTTGGCTACACCTTC
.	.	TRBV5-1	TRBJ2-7	CASSLARAGTHEQYF	TGCGCCAGCAGCTTGGCTAGGGCGGGTACCCACGAGCAGTACTTC
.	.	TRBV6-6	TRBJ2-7	CASSYSSTSEQYF	TGTGCCAGCAGTTACTCTAGTACTAGCGAGCAGTACTTC
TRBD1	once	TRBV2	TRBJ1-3	CASSETGQDSGNTIYF	TGTGCCAGCAGTGAAACAGGACAGGACTCTGGAAACACCATATATTTT
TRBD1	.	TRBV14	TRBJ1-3	CASSQGQGFGNTIYF	TGTGCCAGCAGCCAAGGACAGGGCTTTGGAAACACCATATATTTT
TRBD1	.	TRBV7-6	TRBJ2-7	CASSPLQGASYEQYF	TGTGCCAGCAGCCCCTTACAGGGGGCCTCCTACGAGCAGTACTTC
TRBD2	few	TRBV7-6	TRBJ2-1	CASSLAAAGGLPPYNEQFF	TGTGCCAGCAGCTTAGCTGCAGCGGGGGGGCTTCCCCCCTACAATGAGCAGTTCTTC
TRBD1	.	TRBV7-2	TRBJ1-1	CASSIQGFGNTEAFF	TGTGCCAGCAGCATACAGGGGTTCGGGAACACTGAAGCTTTCTTT
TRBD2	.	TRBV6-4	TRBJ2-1	CASSKWAGESNEQFF	TGTGCCAGCAGTAAGTGGGCGGGGGAATCCAATGAGCAGTTCTTC
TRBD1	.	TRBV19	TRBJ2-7	CASRGQGGYEQYF	TGTGCCAGTAGGGGACAGGGTGGCTACGAGCAGTACTTC